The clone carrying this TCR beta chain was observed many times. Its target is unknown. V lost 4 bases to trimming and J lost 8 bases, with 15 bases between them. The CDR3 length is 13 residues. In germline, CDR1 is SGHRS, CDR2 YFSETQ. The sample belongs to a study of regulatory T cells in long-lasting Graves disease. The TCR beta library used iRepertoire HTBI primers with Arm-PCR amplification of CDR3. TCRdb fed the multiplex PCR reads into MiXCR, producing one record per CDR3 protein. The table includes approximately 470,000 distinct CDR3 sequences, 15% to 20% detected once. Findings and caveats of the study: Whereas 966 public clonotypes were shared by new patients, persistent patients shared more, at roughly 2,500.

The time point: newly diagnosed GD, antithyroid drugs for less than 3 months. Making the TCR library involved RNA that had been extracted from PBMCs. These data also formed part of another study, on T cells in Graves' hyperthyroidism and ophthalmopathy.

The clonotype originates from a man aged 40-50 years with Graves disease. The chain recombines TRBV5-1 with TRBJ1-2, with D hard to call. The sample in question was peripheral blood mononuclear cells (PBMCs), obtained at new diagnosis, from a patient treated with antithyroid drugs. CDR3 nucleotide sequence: TGCGCCAGCAGCCCGACCGCACTCGAGGGCTACACCTTC. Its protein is CASSPTALEGYTF.